This T cell receptor beta chain was obtained from a study of cytomegalovirus exposure and HLA in healthy donors. Study-level findings and limits: Differences between HLA loci emerged in a later analysis of TCR association rates, with DRB1 most and HLA-C fewest.

Amplification used 60 Vbeta primers and 13 Jbeta primers. The table came from immunoSEQ multiplex PCR; TCRdb's copy has only in-frame clones and leaves some out. The sample records under 200,000 clones, roughly 80% being singletons. Notes on this clone: Its target is unknown.

The germline CDR1 and CDR2 sequences are GTSNPN and SVGIG (reference sequence). The CDR3 has 15 residues. V lost 0 bases, J lost 3 bases, and 13 bases lay in between. This chain uses TRBV30 with TRBJ2-3; D may be TRBD1 (5 bases). Source material: PBMCs. This TCR came from a man aged 35 to 55 in good health and CMV-seropositive. Written as DNA, the CDR3 is TGTGCCTGGAGTGTAAACAGGCGTGGGACAGATACGCAGTATTTT. Translating gives CAWSVNRRGTDTQYF. The variable domain in full, with the rest retrieved from reference TRBV30 and TRBJ2-3, is SQTIHQWPATLVQPVGSPLSLECTVEGTSNPNLYWYRQAAGRGLQLLFYSVGIGQISSEVPQNLSASRPQDRQFILSSKKLLLSDSGFYLCAWSVNRRGTDTQYFGPGTRLTVL.